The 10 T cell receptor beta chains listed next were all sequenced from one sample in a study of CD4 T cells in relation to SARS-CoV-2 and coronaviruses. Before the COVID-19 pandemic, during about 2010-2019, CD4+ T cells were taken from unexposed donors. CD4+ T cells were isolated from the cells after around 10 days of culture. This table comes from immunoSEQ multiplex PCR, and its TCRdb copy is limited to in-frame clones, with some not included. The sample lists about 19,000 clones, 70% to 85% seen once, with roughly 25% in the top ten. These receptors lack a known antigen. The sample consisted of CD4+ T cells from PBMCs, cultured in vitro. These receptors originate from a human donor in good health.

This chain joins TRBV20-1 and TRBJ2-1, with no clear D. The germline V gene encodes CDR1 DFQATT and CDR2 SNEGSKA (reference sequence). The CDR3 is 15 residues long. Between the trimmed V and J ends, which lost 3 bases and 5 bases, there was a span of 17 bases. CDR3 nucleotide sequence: TGCAGTGCTAGTTTGCTGGCCAGCCAGAACAATGAGCAGTTCTTC. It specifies CSASLLASQNNEQFF.

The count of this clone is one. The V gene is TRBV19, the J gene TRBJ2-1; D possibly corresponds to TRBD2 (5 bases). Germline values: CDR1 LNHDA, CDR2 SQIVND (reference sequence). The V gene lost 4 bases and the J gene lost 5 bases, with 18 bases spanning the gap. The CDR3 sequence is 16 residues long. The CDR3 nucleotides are TGTGCCAGTAGTACAGCTGCTGGGGAGCCCAACAATGAGCAGTTCTTC. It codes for CASSTAAGEPNNEQFF. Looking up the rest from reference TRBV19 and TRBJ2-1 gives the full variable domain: DGGITQSPKYLFRKEGQNVTLSCEQNLNHDAMYWYRQDPGQGLRLIYYSQIVNDFQKGDIAEGYSVSREKKESFPLTVTSAQKNPTAFYLCASSTAAGEPNNEQFFGPGTRLTVL.

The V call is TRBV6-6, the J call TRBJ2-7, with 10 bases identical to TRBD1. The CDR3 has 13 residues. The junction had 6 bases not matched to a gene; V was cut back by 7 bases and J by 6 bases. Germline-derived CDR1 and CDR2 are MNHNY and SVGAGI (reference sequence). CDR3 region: CASKVTGGGEQYF. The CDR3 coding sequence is TGTGCCAGCAAAGTGACAGGGGGCGGCGAGCAGTACTTC.

Here the CDR3 reads CASSRNTVGMPQHF. The CDR3 DNA follows: TGTGCCAGCAGTCGAAACACGGTGGGGATGCCCCAGCATTTT. The J gene is TRBJ1-5, the V gene TRBV6-5; D remains unclear. This CDR3 region has 14 residues. Trimming shortened V by 5 bases and J by 9 bases, and 17 bases separated the two germline ends. Germline V gene sequence: CDR1 MNHEY, CDR2 SVGAGI.

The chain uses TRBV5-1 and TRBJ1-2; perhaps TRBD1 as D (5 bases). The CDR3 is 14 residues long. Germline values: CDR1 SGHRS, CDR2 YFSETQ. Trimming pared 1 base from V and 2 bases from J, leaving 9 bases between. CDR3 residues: CASSLTTGNYGYTF. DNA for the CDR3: TGCGCCAGCAGCTTGACCACAGGAAACTATGGCTACACCTTC. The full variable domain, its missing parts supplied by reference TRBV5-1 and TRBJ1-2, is KAGVTQTPRYLIKTRGQQVTLSCSPISGHRSVSWYQQTPGQGLQFLFEYFSETQRNKGNFPGRFSGRQFSNSRSEMNVSTLELGDSALYLCASSLTTGNYGYTFGSGTRLTVV.

Here the CDR3 DNA reads TGTGCCAGCTCACAGGGGGGACAGAATAACTATGGCTACACCTTC. Translated: CASSQGGQNNYGYTF. The chain is built from TRBV18 and TRBJ1-2; TRBD1 agrees at 7 bases. V shed 4 bases, J shed 1 base, and the junction held 6 bases outside the gene matches. The CDR3 is 15 amino acids. Germline CDR1 KGHSH, CDR2 LQKENI.

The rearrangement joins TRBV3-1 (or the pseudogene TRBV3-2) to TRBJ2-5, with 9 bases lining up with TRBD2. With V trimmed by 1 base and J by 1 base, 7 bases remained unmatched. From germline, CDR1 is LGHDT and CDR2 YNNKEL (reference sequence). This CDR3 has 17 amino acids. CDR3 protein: CASSQVTSGTFQETQYF. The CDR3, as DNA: TGTGCCAGCAGCCAAGTGACTAGCGGAACCTTCCAAGAGACCCAGTACTTC.

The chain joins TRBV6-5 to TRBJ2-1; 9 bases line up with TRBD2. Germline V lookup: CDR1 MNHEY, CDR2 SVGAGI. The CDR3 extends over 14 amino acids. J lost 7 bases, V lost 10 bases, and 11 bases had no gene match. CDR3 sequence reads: CATSLAGVWNEQFF. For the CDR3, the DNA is TGTGCCACCTCCTTAGCGGGAGTATGGAATGAGCAGTTCTTC.

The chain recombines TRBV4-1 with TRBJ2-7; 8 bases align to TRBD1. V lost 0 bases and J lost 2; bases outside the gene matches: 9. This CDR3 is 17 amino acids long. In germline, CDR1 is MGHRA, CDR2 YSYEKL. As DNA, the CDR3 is TGCGCCAGCAGCCAAGATGACGGGACAGGCGACACCTACGAGCAGTACTTC. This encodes CASSQDDGTGDTYEQYF.

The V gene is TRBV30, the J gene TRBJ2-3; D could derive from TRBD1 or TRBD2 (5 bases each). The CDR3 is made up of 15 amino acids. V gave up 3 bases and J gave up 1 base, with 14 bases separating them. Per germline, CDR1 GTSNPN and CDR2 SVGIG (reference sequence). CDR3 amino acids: CAWRPGGRGTDTQYF. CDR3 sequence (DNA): TGTGCCTGGAGGCCTGGAGGCAGGGGCACAGATACGCAGTATTTT.